Sequencing of this TCR beta chain was carried out in a study of tumor-infiltrating lymphocytes in oesophageal squamous cell carcinoma. The germline CDR1 and CDR2 sequences are SGHTA and FQGTGA. This CDR3 region has 17 residues. Using its own MiXCR run on the PCR reads, TCRdb lists one record per CDR3 protein. The table lists approximately 13,000 distinct CDR3 sequences, roughly 50% of them singletons. Input material: blood. The sequence was obtained from a male donor with esophageal squamous cell carcinoma. The chain employs TRBV7-3 and TRBJ2-3, with a weak D call TRBD2 (5 bases). The DNA end is a closer match to TRBJ2-1, so the J assignment may be wrong. The CDR3 bases are TGTGCCAGCAGCACCGCTTCTGATCTAGCTCGGAACAATGAGCAGTTCTTC. As protein: CASSTASDLARNNEQFF.